The next 26 T cell receptor beta chains were all read from a single sample in a study of fetal regulatory T cell absence and autoimmunity (dated by TCRdb to 2016 to 2017). The library was produced with the immunoSEQ multiplex PCR assay. TCRdb took this table from immuneACCESS and kept in-frame rearrangements with V and J called. Such tables lack part of the clones; where checked against another copy, unresolved V genes explain under half of the gap, and the rest is unexplained. The sample table contains about 95,000 clones; only one count was recorded for approximately 79% of them. The ten largest clonotypes hold 2% of the sample. The sequencing sample was made of pancreas tissue. These receptors originate from a male donor with IPEX syndrome.

This clone was counted a few times. The chain couples TRBV7-2 to TRBJ1-5; no firm D call. The CDR3 runs to 15 residues. Germline V gene data show CDR1 as SGHTA and CDR2 as FQGNSA. The V end lost 1 base, the J end lost 0 bases, and 7 bases lay between the germline ends. CDR3 protein: CASSLGGYSNQPQHF. The DNA of the CDR3 is TGTGCCAGCAGCTTAGGGGGTTATAGCAATCAGCCCCAGCATTTT.

The genes are TRBV11-2 and TRBJ1-4; no clear D gene. Germline CDR1 SGHAT, CDR2 FQNNGV. CDR3 length: 13 amino acids. V lost 3 bases and J 10 bases, leaving 12 bases between the germline ends. The DNA for the CDR3 is TGTGCCAGCAGCTTGGTCGCTATGGGAAAACTGTTTTTT. Its translation is CASSLVAMGKLFF.

Turning to this clone: At the DNA level, this CDR3 is encoded by other sequences in the same sample as well. This chain connects TRBV5-1 to TRBJ2-3; D gene unclear. This CDR3 is built from 12 residues. The V end lost 0 bases, the J end lost 4 bases, and 3 bases lay between the germline ends. Per germline, CDR1 SGHRS and CDR2 YFSETQ. DNA for the CDR3: TGCGCCAGCAGCTTGGGGGCAGATACGCAGTATTTT. Amino acid sequence: CASSLGADTQYF.

The chain couples TRBV4-1 to TRBJ2-7; no definite D call. CDR1 is MGHRA and CDR2 is YSYEKL in the germline V gene. Trimming took off 0 bases at V and 5 bases at J, with 8 bases between the two ends. The CDR3 contains 13 residues. CDR3 residues: CASSQDPVDEQYF. CDR3 nucleotides: TGCGCCAGCAGCCAAGATCCCGTGGACGAGCAGTACTTC.

The V and J genes are TRBV4-1 and TRBJ2-7; no definite D call. The length of the CDR3 is 13 residues. Germline lookup yields CDR1 MGHRA and CDR2 YSYEKL. V was trimmed by 0 bases and J by 4 bases, leaving 7 bases between them. The CDR3 nucleotides read TGCGCCAGCAGCCAAGATTTAGGATACGAGCAGTACTTC. This translates into CASSQDLGYEQYF.

The V call is TRBV2, the J call TRBJ1-4, with D perhaps TRBD1 (6 bases). V lost 2 bases and J lost 0, with 7 bases in between. This CDR3 contains 15 residues. Germline-derived CDR1 and CDR2 are SNHLY and FYNNEI. DNA of the CDR3: TGTGCCAGCAGTGAACGGACAGCAACTAATGAAAAACTGTTTTTT. It yields the protein CASSERTATNEKLFF. Full variable domain (remainder filled in from reference TRBV2 and TRBJ1-4): EPEVTQTPSHQVTQMGQEVILRCVPISNHLYFYWYRQILGQKVEFLVSFYNNEISEKSEIFDDQFSVERPDGSNFTLKIRSTKLEDSAMYFCASSERTATNEKLFFGSGTQLSVL.

This clone was found a few times. J is TRBJ1-2 and V is TRBV6-1; the match to TRBD1 covers 7 bases. This CDR3 region has 12 residues. Germline assignment: CDR1 MNHNS and CDR2 SASEGT. V trimming: 7 bases; J trimming: 6 bases; junction bases outside the gene matches: 5. The CDR3: CASKTGVNGYTF. DNA for the CDR3: TGTGCCAGCAAAACAGGGGTGAATGGCTACACCTTC.

The chain couples TRBV7-9 to TRBJ2-5; D might be TRBD2 (5 bases). Germline CDR1 SEHNR, CDR2 FQNEAQ (reference sequence). The CDR3 runs to 14 residues. V was shortened by 5 bases and J by 5 bases, with 15 bases between the two germline ends. The CDR3, as DNA: TGTGCCAGCAGCACCCGGGCCCGAGGGGAGACCCAGTACTTC. It encodes CASSTRARGETQYF.

The J gene is TRBJ1-2, the V gene TRBV13; maybe TRBD1 (5 bases). Between the trimmed V and J ends, which lost 1 base and 4 bases, there was a span of 10 bases. Germline values: CDR1 PRHDT, CDR2 FYEKMQ (reference sequence). This CDR3 comprises 14 residues. CDR3 nucleotide sequence: TGTGCCAGCAGCTTAGCAGGGATATTCTATGGCTACACCTTC. Protein: CASSLAGIFYGYTF.

The V and J genes are TRBV5-4 and TRBJ2-4; perhaps TRBD2 as D (6 bases). V lost 0 bases and J 1 base, leaving 8 bases between the germline ends. The CDR3 totals 15 residues. Germline V gives CDR1 SGHNT, CDR2 YYREEE (reference sequence). The CDR3 here is CASSLGGLAKNIQYF. DNA of the CDR3: TGTGCCAGCAGCTTGGGGGGACTGGCCAAAAACATTCAGTACTTC.

The V gene is TRBV9, the J gene TRBJ2-5; D is tentatively TRBD1 or TRBD2 (5 bases each). The ends were cut back, 0 bases at V and 5 bases at J, with 14 bases in the middle. The CDR3 contains 15 residues. Germline lookup yields CDR1 SGDLS and CDR2 YYNGEE. CDR3 in amino acids: CASSVGGSGRETQYF. The CDR3 DNA reads as TGTGCCAGCAGCGTAGGGGGGAGCGGTAGGGAGACCCAGTACTTC.

The V and J genes are TRBV19 and TRBJ2-1; maybe TRBD1 (6 bases). Germline V gives CDR1 LNHDA, CDR2 SQIVND (reference sequence). The CDR3 length is 14 residues. Trimming pared 10 bases from V and 7 bases from J, leaving 20 bases between. CDR3 sequence reads: CATRLRGRENEQFF. The CDR3 DNA is TGTGCCACTCGACTCAGGGGCAGGGAGAATGAGCAGTTCTTC.

The chain employs TRBV10-3 and TRBJ1-1; 7 nucleotides agree with TRBD1. Germline V gene lookup returns CDR1 ENHRY and CDR2 SYGVKD. V dropped 2 bases and J dropped 6; count of bases not matched to a gene: 3. This CDR3 is built from 13 residues. The CDR3 DNA reads TGTGCCATCAGTGAGAAAGGGGGCTCTGAAGCTTTCTTT. Its protein is CAISEKGGSEAFF.

The gene calls are TRBV10-3 and TRBJ2-1; 10 bases are a match to TRBD2. Trimming took 0 bases from V and 9 from J; bases not matched to a gene: 2. The CDR3 loop spans 14 amino acids. In germline, CDR1 is ENHRY, CDR2 SYGVKD. The CDR3 nucleotides are TGTGCCATCAGTGAGTCGCTAGCGGGAGTTGAGCAGTTCTTC. Amino acids: CAISESLAGVEQFF.

The chain employs TRBV6-5 and TRBJ2-7; D remains unclear. Trimming cost V 10 bases and J 4 bases, with 11 bases left between them. This CDR3 has 11 amino acids. Germline V gives CDR1 MNHEY, CDR2 SVGAGI. The CDR3 coding sequence is TGTGCCACATCCCTGCGTTACGAGCAGTACTTC. This sequence encodes CATSLRYEQYF.

The chain recombines TRBV10-3 with TRBJ2-1, with D possibly matching TRBD1 (5 bases). The CDR3 is 18 amino acids. Trimming took 0 bases from V and 4 from J, leaving 19 bases between them. Germline V CDR1 and CDR2: ENHRY, SYGVKD. The CDR3 nucleotides read TGTGCCATCAGTGAGTCGCGACAGTTCCTTCTTGAATACAATGAGCAGTTCTTC. As protein: CAISESRQFLLEYNEQFF.

This chain uses TRBV5-4 with TRBJ2-1; weak D call: TRBD1 (5 bases). V dropped 0 bases and J dropped 2 bases, with 12 bases sitting between them. The CDR3 covers 16 residues. In germline, CDR1 is SGHNT, CDR2 YYREEE (reference sequence). DNA of the CDR3: TGTGCCAGCAGCTTGGGTGAAAGGGGCACCTACAATGAGCAGTTCTTC. This encodes CASSLGERGTYNEQFF. Full variable domain (missing parts from reference TRBV5-4 and TRBJ2-1): ETGVTQSPTHLIKTRGQQVTLRCSSQSGHNTVSWYQQALGQGPQFIFQYYREEENGRGNFPPRFSGLQFPNYSSELNVNALELDDSALYLCASSLGERGTYNEQFFGPGTRLTVL.

The chain carries TRBV7-9 and TRBJ1-3; the D gene is possibly TRBD1 (5 bases). Trimming pared 3 bases from V and 2 bases from J, leaving 14 bases between. CDR1 and CDR2 from the germline V gene are SEHNR and FQNEAQ (reference sequence). This CDR3 is built from 16 residues. DNA of the CDR3: TGTGCCAGCAGCTTGACACCCCGGGACGCTGGAAACACCATATATTTT. This codes for CASSLTPRDAGNTIYF. Filled out from reference TRBV7-9 and TRBJ1-3, the complete variable domain reads DTGVSQNPRHKITKRGQNVTFRCDPISEHNRLYWYRQTLGQGPEFLTYFQNEAQLEKSRLLSDRFSAERPKGSFSTLEIQRTEQGDSAMYLCASSLTPRDAGNTIYFGEGSWLTVV.

The chain has TRBV5-6 and TRBJ2-7; D may be TRBD1 (6 bases). The CDR3 contains 13 residues. Germline V gene sequence: CDR1 SGHDT, CDR2 YYEEEE. Trimming shortened V by 0 bases and J by 7 bases, and 11 bases separated the two germline ends. CDR3 sequence reads: CASSLVWGREQYF. In DNA, the CDR3 is TGTGCCAGCAGCTTGGTATGGGGGCGTGAGCAGTACTTC.

The J gene is TRBJ2-7, the V gene TRBV5-5; 10 nucleotides match TRBD2. V gave up 0 bases and J gave up 4 bases; unmatched junction bases: 13. Per the germline V gene, CDR1 is SGHKS and CDR2 is YYEKEE (reference sequence). This CDR3 spans 18 amino acids. The CDR3 sequence is CASSLVPRIGTSAYEQYF. The CDR3, as DNA: TGTGCCAGCAGCTTGGTTCCCCGTATCGGGACTAGCGCTTACGAGCAGTACTTC.

The rearrangement joins TRBV13 to TRBJ1-3, with a possible D match to TRBD1 (6 bases). Between the trimmed V and J ends, which lost 1 base and 0 bases, there was a span of 13 bases. Germline lookup yields CDR1 PRHDT and CDR2 FYEKMQ (reference sequence). This CDR3 has 17 amino acids. CDR3 protein: CASSLVPGAFSGNTIYF. The CDR3 coding sequence is TGTGCCAGCAGCTTAGTCCCAGGGGCCTTCTCTGGAAACACCATATATTTT.

This clone was seen a single time. The chain has TRBV4-1 and TRBJ2-4; no clear D gene. V lost 1 base to trimming and J lost 0 bases, with 10 bases between them. CDR1 MGHRA and CDR2 YSYEKL come from the germline V gene. CDR3 length: 16 residues. The CDR3 sequence is CASSQVGSTAKNIQYF. The CDR3 DNA reads TGCGCCAGCAGCCAAGTAGGCAGTACAGCCAAAAACATTCAGTACTTC.

V is TRBV15 and J is TRBJ2-1; 11 positions match TRBD2. V was pared by 5 bases and J by 10 bases, with 16 bases of the junction left unmatched. Germline CDR1 reads LNHNV; CDR2 reads YYDKDF (reference sequence). The CDR3 length is 17 residues. DNA of the CDR3: TGTGCCACCAGCTCTCAGTCCTTAGCGGGGGGGCCCCACGAGCAGTTCTTC. Encoded protein: CATSSQSLAGGPHEQFF.

This CDR3 is CASTLTAPRTGDYGYTF. DNA for the CDR3: TGTGCCAGTACCCTAACGGCCCCCCGGACAGGGGACTATGGCTACACCTTC. The J gene is TRBJ1-2, the V gene TRBV19; 9 nucleotides agree with TRBD1. Trimming removed 7 bases from V and 3 bases from J; junction bases left unmatched: 15. Germline V gene lookup returns CDR1 LNHDA and CDR2 SQIVND (reference sequence). The CDR3 runs to 17 residues.

DNA of the CDR3: TGCGCCAGCAGTCGTAGCGGGGGAACTGGCTCCTACAATGAGCAGTTCTTC. It yields the protein CASSRSGGTGSYNEQFF. The chain has TRBV5-1 and TRBJ2-1; TRBD2 matches at 9 bases. Per germline, CDR1 SGHRS and CDR2 YFSETQ. The CDR3 sequence is 17 residues long. Trimming cost V 5 bases and J 0 bases; bases outside gene matches: 9. The full variable domain, in which reference TRBV5-1 and TRBJ2-1 provide the parts outside the CDR3, is KAGVTQTPRYLIKTRGQQVTLSCSPISGHRSVSWYQQTPGQGLQFLFEYFSETQRNKGNFPGRFSGRQFSNSRSEMNVSTLELGDSALYLCASSRSGGTGSYNEQFFGPGTRLTVL.

The chain carries TRBV4-1 and TRBJ2-2; D not certain. From germline, CDR1 is MGHRA and CDR2 YSYEKL. Deletions cut 4 bases from V and 7 bases from J, with 7 bases between. CDR3 length: 12 residues. The CDR3 spells CASSLRYGELFF. The CDR3 DNA follows: TGCGCCAGCAGCCTCCGCTACGGGGAGCTGTTTTTT.